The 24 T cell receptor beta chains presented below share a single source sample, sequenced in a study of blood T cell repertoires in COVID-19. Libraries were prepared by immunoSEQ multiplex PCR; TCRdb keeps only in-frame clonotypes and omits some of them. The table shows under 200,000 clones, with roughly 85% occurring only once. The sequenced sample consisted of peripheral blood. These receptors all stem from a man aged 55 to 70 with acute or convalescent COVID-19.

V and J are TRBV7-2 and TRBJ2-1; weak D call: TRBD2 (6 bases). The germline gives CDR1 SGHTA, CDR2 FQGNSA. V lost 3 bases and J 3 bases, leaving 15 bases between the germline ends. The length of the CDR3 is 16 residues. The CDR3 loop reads CASSFSGPGGYNEQFF. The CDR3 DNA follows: TGTGCCAGCAGCTTTAGCGGTCCTGGGGGCTACAATGAGCAGTTCTTC.

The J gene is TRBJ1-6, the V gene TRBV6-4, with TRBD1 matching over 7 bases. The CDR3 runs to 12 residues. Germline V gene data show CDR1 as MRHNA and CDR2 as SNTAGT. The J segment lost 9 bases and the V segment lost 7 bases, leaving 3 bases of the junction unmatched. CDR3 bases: TGTGCCAGCACCAGGGGGGCTTCACCCCTCCACTTT. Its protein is CASTRGASPLHF.

CDR3: CATSRDPGLAGGLNEQFF. The DNA for the CDR3 is TGTGCCACCAGCAGAGATCCGGGACTAGCGGGAGGGCTAAATGAGCAGTTCTTC. The chain employs TRBV15 and TRBJ2-1, with TRBD2 identical over 16 bases. Germline CDR1 is LNHNV and CDR2 is YYDKDF (reference sequence). The CDR3 contains 18 residues. The junction had 6 bases not matched to a gene; V was cut back by 0 bases and J by 7 bases. The complete variable domain, with remaining parts taken from reference TRBV15 and TRBJ2-1, reads DAMVIQNPRYQVTQFGKPVTLSCSQTLNHNVMYWYQQKSSQAPKLLFHYYDKDFNNEADTPDNFQSRRPNTSFCFLDIRSPGLGDTAMYLCATSRDPGLAGGLNEQFFGPGTRLTVL.

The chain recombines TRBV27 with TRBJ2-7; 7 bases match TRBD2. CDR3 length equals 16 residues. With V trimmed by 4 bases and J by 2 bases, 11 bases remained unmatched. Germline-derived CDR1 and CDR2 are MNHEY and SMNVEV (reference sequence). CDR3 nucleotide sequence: TGTGCCAGCAGTTCGACGGGGAGGGGTAACCCCTACGAGCAGTACTTC. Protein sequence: CASSSTGRGNPYEQYF.

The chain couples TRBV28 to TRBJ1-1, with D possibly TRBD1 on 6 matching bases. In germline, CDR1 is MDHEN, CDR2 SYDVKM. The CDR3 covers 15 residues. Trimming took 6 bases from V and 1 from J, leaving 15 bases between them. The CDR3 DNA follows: TGTGCCAGCAGCCTGGCGGGGGGGCCGAACACTGAAGCTTTCTTT. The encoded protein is CASSLAGGPNTEAFF.

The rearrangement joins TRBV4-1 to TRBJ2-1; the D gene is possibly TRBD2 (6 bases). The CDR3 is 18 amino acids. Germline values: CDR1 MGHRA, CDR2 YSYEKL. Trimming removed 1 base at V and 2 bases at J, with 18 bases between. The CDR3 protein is CASSQGSSGGDAYNEQFF. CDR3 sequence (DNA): TGCGCCAGCAGCCAAGGGAGTTCGGGCGGGGACGCCTACAATGAGCAGTTCTTC.

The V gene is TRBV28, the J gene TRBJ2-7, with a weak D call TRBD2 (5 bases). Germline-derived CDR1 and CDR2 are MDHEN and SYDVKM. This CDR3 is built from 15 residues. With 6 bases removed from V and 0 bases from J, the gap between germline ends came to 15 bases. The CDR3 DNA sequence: TGTGCCAGCAGCCAGCGGCTGACGCCCTCCTACGAGCAGTACTTC. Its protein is CASSQRLTPSYEQYF.

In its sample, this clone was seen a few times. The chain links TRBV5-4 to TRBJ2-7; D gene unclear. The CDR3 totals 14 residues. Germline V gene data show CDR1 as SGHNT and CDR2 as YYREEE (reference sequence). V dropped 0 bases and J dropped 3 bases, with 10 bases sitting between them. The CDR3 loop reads CASSLDSQSYEQYF. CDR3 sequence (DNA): TGTGCCAGCAGCTTGGACAGCCAGAGCTACGAGCAGTACTTC.

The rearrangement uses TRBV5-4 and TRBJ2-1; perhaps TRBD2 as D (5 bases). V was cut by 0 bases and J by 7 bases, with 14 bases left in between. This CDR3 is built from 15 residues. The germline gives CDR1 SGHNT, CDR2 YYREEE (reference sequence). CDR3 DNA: TGTGCCAGCAGCTTGGCCGGGATCGAGGGAAATGAGCAGTTCTTC. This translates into CASSLAGIEGNEQFF.

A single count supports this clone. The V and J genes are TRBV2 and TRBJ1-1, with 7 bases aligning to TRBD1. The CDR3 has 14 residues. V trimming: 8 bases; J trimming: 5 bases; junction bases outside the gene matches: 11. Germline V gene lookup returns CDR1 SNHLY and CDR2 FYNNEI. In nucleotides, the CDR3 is TGTGCCAGCCGAACCACACAGGGGTCGACTGAAGCTTTCTTT. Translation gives CASRTTQGSTEAFF.

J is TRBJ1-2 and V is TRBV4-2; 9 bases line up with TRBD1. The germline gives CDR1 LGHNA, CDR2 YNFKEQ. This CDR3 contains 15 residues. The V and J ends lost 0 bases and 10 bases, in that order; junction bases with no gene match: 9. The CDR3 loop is CASSQEAMGQGPYTF. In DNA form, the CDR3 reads TGTGCCAGCAGCCAAGAAGCTATGGGACAGGGACCCTACACCTTC.

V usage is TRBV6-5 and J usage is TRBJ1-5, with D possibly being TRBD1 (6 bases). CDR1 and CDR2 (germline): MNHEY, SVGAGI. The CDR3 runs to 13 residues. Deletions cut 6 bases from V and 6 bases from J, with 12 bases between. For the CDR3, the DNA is TGTGCCAGCAGAATGCAGGGGTCTCAGCCCCAGCATTTT. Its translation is CASRMQGSQPQHF.

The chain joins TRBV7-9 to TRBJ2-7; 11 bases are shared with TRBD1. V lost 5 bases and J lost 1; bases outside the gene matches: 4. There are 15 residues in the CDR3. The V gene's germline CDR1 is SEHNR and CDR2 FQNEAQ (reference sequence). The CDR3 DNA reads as TGTGCCAGCAGCAGGGGACAGGGGGGATCCTACGAGCAGTACTTC. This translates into CASSRGQGGSYEQYF.

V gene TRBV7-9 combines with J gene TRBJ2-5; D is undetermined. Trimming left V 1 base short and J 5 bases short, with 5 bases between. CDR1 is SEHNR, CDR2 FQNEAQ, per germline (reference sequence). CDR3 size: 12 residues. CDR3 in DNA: TGTGCCAGCAGCTTAGTTGGCGAGACCCAGTACTTC. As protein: CASSLVGETQYF.

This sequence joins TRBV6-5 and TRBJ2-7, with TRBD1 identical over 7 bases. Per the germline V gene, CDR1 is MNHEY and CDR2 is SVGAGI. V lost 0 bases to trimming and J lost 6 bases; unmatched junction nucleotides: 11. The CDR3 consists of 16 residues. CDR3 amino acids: CASSYSGTGVLVEQYF. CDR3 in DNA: TGTGCCAGCAGTTACTCTGGAACAGGGGTGTTGGTCGAGCAGTACTTC.

The CDR3 reads CASGGQGSSYNEQFF. The CDR3 bases are TGCGCCAGCGGCGGACAGGGAAGCTCCTACAATGAGCAGTTCTTC. The rearrangement joins TRBV5-1 to TRBJ2-1, with TRBD1 identical over 8 bases. Germline CDR1 SGHRS, CDR2 YFSETQ. The V and J ends lost 7 bases and 0 bases, in that order; junction bases with no gene match: 6. The CDR3 spans 15 residues.

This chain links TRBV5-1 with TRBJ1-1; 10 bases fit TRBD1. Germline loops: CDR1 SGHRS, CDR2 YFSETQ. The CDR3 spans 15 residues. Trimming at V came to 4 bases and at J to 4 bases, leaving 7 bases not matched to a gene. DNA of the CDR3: TGCGCCAGCAGCGAAAGGACAGGGGGTAGCACTGAAGCTTTCTTT. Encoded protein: CASSERTGGSTEAFF.

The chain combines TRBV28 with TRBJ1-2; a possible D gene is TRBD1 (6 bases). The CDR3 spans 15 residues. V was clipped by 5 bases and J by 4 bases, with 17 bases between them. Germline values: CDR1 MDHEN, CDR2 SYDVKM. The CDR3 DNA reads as TGTGCCAGCAGTGTACTCCCGCCAGGGGCCTATGGCTACACCTTC. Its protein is CASSVLPPGAYGYTF.

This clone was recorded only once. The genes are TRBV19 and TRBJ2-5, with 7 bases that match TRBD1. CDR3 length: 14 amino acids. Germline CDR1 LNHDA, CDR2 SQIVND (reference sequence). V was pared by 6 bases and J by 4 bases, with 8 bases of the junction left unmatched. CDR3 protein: CASSLTGAGETQYF. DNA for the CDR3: TGTGCCAGTAGCCTAACAGGGGCCGGAGAGACCCAGTACTTC.

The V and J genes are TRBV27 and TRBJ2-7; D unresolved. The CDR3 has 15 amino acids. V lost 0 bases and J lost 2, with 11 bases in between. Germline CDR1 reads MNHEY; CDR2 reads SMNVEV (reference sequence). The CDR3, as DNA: TGTGCCAGCAGTTTATCGCGGTCTCCAGCCTACGAGCAGTACTTC. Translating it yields CASSLSRSPAYEQYF.

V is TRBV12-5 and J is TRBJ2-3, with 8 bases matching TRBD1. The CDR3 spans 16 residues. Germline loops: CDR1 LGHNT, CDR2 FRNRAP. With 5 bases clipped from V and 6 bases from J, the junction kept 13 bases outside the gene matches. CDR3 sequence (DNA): TGTGCTAGTGGTGCCCCGGGCAGGGGGCTGGGCGATACGCAGTATTTT. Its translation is CASGAPGRGLGDTQYF.

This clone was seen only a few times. In DNA, the CDR3 is TGTGCCAGGACTAGCGGGAGCTACAATGAGCAGTTCTTC. Translated: CARTSGSYNEQFF. The J gene is TRBJ2-1, the V gene TRBV21-1; the table's TRBD2 call for D was not verified on the DNA. TRBV21-1 is deemed a pseudogene. The CDR3 runs 13 residues.

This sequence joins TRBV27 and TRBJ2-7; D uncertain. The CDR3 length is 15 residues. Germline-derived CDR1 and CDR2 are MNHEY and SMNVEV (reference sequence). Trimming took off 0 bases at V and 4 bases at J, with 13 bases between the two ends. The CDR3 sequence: CASSLSSWQAYEQYF. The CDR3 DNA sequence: TGTGCCAGCAGTTTATCATCGTGGCAGGCTTACGAGCAGTACTTC.

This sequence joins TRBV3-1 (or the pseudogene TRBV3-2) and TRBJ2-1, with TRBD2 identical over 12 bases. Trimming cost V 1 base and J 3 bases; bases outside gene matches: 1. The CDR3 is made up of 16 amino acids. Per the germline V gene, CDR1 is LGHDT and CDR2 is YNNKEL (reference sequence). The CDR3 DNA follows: TGTGCCAGCAGCCAAGGGACTAGCGGGATCTACAATGAGCAGTTCTTC. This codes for CASSQGTSGIYNEQFF.